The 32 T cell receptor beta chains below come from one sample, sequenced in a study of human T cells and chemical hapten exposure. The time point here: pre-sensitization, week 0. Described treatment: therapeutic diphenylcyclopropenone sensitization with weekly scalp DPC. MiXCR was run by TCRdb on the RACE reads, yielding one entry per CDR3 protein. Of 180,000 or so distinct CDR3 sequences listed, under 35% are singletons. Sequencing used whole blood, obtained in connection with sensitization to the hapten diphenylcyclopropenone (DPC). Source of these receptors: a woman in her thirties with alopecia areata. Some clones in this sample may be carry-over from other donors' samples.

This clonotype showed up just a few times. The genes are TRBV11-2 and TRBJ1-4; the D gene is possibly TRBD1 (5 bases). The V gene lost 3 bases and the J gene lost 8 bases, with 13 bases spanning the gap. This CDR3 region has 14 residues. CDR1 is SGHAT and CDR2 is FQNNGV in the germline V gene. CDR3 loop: CASSFGGLGEKLFF. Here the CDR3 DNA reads TGTGCCAGCAGCTTTGGGGGTTTGGGAGAAAAACTGTTTTTT. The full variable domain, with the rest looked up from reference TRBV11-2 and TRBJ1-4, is EAGVAQSPRYKIIEKRQSVAFWCNPISGHATLYWYQQILGQGPKLLIQFQNNGVVDDSQLPKDRFSAERLKGVDSTLKIQPAKLEDSAVYLCASSFGGLGEKLFFGSGTQLSVL.

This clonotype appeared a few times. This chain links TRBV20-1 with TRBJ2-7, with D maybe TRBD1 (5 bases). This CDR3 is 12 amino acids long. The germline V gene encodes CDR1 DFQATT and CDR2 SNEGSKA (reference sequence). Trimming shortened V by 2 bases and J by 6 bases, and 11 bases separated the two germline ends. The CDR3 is CSARKGLGEQYF. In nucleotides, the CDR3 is TGCAGTGCTAGAAAGGGGTTGGGCGAGCAGTACTTC.

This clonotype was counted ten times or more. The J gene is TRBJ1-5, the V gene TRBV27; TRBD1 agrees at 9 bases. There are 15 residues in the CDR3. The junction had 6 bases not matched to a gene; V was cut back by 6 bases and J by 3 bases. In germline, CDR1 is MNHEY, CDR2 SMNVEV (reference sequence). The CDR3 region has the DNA TGTGCCAGCAGCGGACAGGGGCTTTCCAATCAGCCCCAGCATTTT. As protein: CASSGQGLSNQPQHF.

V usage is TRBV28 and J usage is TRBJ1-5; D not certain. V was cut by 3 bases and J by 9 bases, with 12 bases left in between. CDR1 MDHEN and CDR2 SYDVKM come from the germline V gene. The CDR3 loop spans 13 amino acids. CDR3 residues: CASSLENGRPQHF. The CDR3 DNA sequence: TGTGCCAGCAGTTTGGAAAACGGGAGGCCCCAGCATTTT.

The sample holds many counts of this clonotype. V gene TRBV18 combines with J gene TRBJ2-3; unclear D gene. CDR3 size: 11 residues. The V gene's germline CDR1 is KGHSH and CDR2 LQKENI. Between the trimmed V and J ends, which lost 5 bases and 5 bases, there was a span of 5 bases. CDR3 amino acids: CASSSQDTQYF. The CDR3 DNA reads TGTGCCAGCTCATCCCAAGATACGCAGTATTTT.

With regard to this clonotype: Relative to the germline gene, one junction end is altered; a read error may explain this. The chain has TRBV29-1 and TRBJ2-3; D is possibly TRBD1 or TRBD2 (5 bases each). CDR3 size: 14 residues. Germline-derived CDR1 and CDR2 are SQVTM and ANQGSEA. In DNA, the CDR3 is TGCAGCGTTCCCGTCGGGACCCGCACAGATACGCAGTGTTTT. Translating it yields CSVPVGTRTDTQCF.

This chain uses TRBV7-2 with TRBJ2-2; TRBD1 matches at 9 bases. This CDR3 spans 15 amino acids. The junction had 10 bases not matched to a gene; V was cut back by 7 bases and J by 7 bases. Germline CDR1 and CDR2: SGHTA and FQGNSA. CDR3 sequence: CASTTRQGVGGELFF. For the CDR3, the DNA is TGTGCCAGCACTACCCGACAGGGGGTCGGCGGGGAGCTGTTTTTT.

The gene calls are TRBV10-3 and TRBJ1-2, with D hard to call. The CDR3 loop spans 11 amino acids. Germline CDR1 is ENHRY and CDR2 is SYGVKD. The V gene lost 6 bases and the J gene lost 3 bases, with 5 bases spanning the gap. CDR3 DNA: TGTGCCATCAGGGACCACTATGGCTACACCTTC. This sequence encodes CAIRDHYGYTF.

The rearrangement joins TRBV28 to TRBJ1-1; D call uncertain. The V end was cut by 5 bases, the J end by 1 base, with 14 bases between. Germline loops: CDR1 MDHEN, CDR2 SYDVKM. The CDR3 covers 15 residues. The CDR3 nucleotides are TGTGCCAGCAGTGTGTCGGCGGCGGGGAACACTGAAGCTTTCTTT. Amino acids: CASSVSAAGNTEAFF.

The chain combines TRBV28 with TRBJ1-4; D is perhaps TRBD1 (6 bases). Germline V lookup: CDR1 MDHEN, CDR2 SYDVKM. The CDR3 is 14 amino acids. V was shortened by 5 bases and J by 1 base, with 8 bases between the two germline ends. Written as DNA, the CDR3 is TGTGCCAGCAGTGAAGGGGGAACTAATGAAAAACTGTTTTTT. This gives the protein CASSEGGTNEKLFF.

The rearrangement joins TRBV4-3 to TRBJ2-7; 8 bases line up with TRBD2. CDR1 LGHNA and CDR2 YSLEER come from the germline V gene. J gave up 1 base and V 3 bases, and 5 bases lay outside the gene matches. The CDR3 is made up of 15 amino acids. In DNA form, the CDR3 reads TGCGCCAGCAGCCAGGGAGTAGCGGGATCCTACGAGCAGTACTTC. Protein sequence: CASSQGVAGSYEQYF.

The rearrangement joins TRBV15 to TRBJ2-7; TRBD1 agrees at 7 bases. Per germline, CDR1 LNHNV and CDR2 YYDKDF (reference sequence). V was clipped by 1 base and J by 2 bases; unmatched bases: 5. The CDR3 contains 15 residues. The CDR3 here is CATSRGPGQPYEQYF. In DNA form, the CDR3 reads TGTGCCACCAGCAGAGGACCGGGACAGCCCTACGAGCAGTACTTC. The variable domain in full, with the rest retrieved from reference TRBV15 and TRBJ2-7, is DAMVIQNPRYQVTQFGKPVTLSCSQTLNHNVMYWYQQKSSQAPKLLFHYYDKDFNNEADTPDNFQSRRPNTSFCFLDIRSPGLGDTAMYLCATSRGPGQPYEQYFGPGTRLTVT.

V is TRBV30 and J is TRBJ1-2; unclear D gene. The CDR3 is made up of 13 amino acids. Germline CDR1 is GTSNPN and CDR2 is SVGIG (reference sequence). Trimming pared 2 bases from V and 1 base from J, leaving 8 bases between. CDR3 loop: CAWSTGNNYGYTF. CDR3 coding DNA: TGTGCCTGGAGTACGGGGAATAACTATGGCTACACCTTC.

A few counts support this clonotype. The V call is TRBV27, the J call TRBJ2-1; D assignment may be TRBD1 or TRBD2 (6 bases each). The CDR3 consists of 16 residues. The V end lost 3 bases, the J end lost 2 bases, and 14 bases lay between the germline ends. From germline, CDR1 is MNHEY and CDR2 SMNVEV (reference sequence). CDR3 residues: CASSFLSGGAYNEQFF. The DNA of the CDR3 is TGTGCCAGCAGTTTTCTTTCCGGGGGCGCCTACAATGAGCAGTTCTTC.

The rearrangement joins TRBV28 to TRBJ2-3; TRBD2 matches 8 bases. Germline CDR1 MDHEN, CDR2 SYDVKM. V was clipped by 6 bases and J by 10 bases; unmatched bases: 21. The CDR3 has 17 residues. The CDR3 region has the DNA TGTGCCAGCAGCCCCGCCGGGGCGGGAGGCCCTCTTCGCGCGCAGTATTTT. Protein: CASSPAGAGGPLRAQYF.

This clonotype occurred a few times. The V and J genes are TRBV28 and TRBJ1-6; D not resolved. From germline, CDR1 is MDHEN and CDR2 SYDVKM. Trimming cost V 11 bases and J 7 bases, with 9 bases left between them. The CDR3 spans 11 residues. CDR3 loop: CAWGNNSPLHF. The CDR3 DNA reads TGTGCCTGGGGAAACAATTCACCCCTCCACTTT.

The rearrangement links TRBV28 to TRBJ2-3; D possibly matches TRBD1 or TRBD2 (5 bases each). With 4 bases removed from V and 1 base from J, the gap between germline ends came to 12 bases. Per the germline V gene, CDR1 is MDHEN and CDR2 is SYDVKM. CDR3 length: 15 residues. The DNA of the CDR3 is TGTGCCAGCAGTTCTACGGGACGGGGCACAGATACGCAGTATTTT. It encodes CASSSTGRGTDTQYF.

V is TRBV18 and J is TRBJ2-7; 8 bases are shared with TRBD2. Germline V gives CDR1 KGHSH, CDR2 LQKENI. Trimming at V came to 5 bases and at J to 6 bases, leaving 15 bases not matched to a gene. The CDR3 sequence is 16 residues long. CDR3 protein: CASSKKEPGGGPEQYF. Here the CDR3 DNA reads TGTGCCAGCTCAAAAAAAGAACCCGGGGGGGGCCCCGAGCAGTACTTC.

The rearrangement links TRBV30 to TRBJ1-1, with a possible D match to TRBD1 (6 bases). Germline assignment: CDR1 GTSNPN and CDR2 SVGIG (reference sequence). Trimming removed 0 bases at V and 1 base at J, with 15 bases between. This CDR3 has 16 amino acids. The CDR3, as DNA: TGTGCCTGGAGTGTTCCGGGGGGCGTGAGGAACACTGAAGCTTTCTTT. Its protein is CAWSVPGGVRNTEAFF.

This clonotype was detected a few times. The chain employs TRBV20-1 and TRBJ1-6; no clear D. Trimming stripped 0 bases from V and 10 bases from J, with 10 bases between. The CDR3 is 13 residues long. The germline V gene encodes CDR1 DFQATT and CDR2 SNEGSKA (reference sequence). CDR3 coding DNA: TGCAGTGCTAGAGATGAGATCGGGTCACCCCTCCACTTT. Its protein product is CSARDEIGSPLHF.

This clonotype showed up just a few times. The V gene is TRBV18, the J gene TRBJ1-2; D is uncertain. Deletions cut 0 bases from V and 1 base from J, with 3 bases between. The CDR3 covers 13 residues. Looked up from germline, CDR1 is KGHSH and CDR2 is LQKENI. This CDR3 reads CASSPPNNYGYTF. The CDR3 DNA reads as TGTGCCAGCTCACCACCGAATAACTATGGCTACACCTTC. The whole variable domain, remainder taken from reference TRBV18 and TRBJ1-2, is NAGVMQNPRHLVRRRGQEARLRCSPMKGHSHVYWYRQLPEEGLKFMVYLQKENIIDESGMPKERFSAEFPKEGPSILRIQQVVRGDSAAYFCASSPPNNYGYTFGSGTRLTVV.

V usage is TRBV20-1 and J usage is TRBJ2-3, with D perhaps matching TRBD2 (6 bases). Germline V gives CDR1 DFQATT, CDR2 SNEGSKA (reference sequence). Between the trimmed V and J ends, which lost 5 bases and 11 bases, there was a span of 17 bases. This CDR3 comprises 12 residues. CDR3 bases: TGCAGTGCTGTCTGGGACTCTCGGGTGCAGTATTTT. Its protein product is CSAVWDSRVQYF.

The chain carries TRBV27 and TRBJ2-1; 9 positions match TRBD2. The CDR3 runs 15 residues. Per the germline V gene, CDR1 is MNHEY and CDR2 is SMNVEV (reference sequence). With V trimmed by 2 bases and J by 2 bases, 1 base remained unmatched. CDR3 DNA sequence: TGTGCCAGCAGTTTAGGCGGGAGGGCCTACAATGAGCAGTTCTTC. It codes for CASSLGGRAYNEQFF.

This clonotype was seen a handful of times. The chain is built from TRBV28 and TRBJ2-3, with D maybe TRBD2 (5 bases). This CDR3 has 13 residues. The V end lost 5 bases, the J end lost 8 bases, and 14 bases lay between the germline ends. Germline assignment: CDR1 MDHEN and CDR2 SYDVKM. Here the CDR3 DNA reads TGTGCCAGCAGTATCGGGATACCCGGTACGCAGTATTTT. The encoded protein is CASSIGIPGTQYF.

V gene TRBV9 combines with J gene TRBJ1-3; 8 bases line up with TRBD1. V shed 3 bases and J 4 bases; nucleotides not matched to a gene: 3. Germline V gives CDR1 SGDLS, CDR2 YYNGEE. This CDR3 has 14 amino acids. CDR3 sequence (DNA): TGTGCCAGCAGCGGGACAGGGTACGGAAACACCATATATTTT. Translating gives CASSGTGYGNTIYF.

The CDR3 nucleotides read TGTGCCAGCGCGAGGAGGATCGGATCACCCCTCCACTTT. Its translation: CASARRIGSPLHF. The J gene is TRBJ1-6, the V gene TRBV3-1; D is undetermined. Trimming took off 8 bases at V and 10 bases at J, with 15 bases between the two ends. The germline CDR1 and CDR2 sequences are LGHDT and YNNKEL (reference sequence). This CDR3 spans 13 amino acids.

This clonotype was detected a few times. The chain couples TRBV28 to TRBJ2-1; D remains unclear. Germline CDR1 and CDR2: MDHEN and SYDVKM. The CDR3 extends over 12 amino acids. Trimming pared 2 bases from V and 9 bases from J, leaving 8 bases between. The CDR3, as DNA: TGTGCCAGCAGTTTACTCGGCGGTGAGCAGTTCTTC. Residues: CASSLLGGEQFF.

In DNA form, the CDR3 reads TGTGCCAGCAGTCGCTCGACGGGGGGGCCTGTGGGAAGCACAGATACGCAGTATTTT. Translation: CASSRSTGGPVGSTDTQYF. The chain links TRBV12-3 or TRBV12-4 to TRBJ2-3, with TRBD2 identical over 8 bases. This CDR3 contains 19 residues. The junction had 16 bases not matched to a gene; V was cut back by 5 bases and J by 0 bases.

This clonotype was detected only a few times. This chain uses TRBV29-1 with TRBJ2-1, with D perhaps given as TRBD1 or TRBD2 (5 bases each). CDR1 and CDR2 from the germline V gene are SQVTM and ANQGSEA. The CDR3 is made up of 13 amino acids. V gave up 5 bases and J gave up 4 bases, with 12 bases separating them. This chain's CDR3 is CSVQRDRYNEQFF. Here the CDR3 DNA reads TGCAGCGTTCAAAGGGACCGATACAATGAGCAGTTCTTC.

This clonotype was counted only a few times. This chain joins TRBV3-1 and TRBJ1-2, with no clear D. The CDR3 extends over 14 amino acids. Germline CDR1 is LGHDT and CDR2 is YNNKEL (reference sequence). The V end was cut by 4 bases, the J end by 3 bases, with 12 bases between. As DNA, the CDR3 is TGTGCCAGCAGCCCCGTGGCGAGGTACTATGGCTACACCTTC. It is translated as CASSPVARYYGYTF.

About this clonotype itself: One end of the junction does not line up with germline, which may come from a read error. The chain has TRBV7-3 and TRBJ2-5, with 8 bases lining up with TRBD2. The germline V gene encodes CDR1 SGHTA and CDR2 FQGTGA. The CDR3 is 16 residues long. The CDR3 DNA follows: TGTGCCAGCAGCATAACGGGGGGGCCGGGCCAAGAGACCCAGTACTTC. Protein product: CASSITGGPGQETQYF.

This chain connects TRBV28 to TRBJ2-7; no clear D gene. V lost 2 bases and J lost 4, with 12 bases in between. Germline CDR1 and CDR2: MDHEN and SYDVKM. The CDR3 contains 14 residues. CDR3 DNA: TGTGCCAGCAGTTTAGGAATTTCTGGTTACGAGCAGTACTTC. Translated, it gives CASSLGISGYEQYF.